Following are 9 T cell receptor beta chains from one sample sequenced in a study of T cell repertoires in cytomegalovirus infection. A single record per CDR3 protein comes from TCRdb applying MiXCR to the reads. This sample has under 800,000 distinct CDR3 sequences, with 20% to 25% found just once. The sample was CD8+ T cells from PBMCs. The receptors were gathered from a human donor in good health (CMV status not recorded). Some clones in this sample may be carry-over from other donors' samples.

This clonotype has ten or more counts. The CDR3 DNA sequence: TGTGCCAGCAGCTCGGCCGGGATACTTTCGCAGGACACTGAAGCTTTCTTT. Its protein product is CASSSAGILSQDTEAFF. The chain joins TRBV7-6 to TRBJ1-1; unclear D gene. CDR3 length: 17 residues. V shed 4 bases and J shed 3 bases, with 21 bases lying between them. The germline CDR1 and CDR2 sequences are SGHVS and FNYEAQ.

This clonotype was detected only a few times. The chain employs TRBV20-1 and TRBJ2-6; perhaps TRBD2 as D (5 bases). The CDR3 consists of 13 residues. The V and J ends lost 7 bases and 2 bases respectively, with 9 bases between them. Germline CDR1 reads DFQATT; CDR2 reads SNEGSKA (reference sequence). CDR3 in amino acids: CSDPGAGANVLTF. DNA of the CDR3: TGCAGTGACCCCGGGGCTGGGGCCAACGTCCTGACTTTC.

The V and J genes are TRBV6-2 or TRBV6-3 and TRBJ1-5, with unresolved D. The CDR3 runs 16 residues. CDR1 and CDR2 from the germline V gene are MNHEY and SVGEGT. V lost 6 bases, J lost 6 bases, and 21 bases lay in between. For the CDR3, the DNA is TGTGCCAGCAGCTCCGGGCCTCAACGTAGGAGTCAGCCCCAGCATTTT. Protein product: CASSSGPQRRSQPQHF.

This clonotype was seen a few times. The genes are TRBV10-3 and TRBJ2-3, with D maybe TRBD1 (6 bases). CDR3 length: 17 residues. Trimming pared 4 bases from V and 0 bases from J, leaving 17 bases between. Per the germline V gene, CDR1 is ENHRY and CDR2 is SYGVKD. CDR3 loop: CAISANPDRFSTDTQYF. The CDR3 DNA sequence: TGTGCCATCAGTGCCAACCCAGACAGGTTTAGCACAGATACGCAGTATTTT.

There are many counts of this clonotype. The chain employs TRBV11-1 and TRBJ2-1; TRBD2 is a possible D gene (6 bases). Trimming took 1 base from V and 11 from J, leaving 9 bases between them. Germline CDR1 and CDR2: SGHAT and FQDESV (reference sequence). This CDR3 is 12 amino acids long. The CDR3 region is CASSLDGGKQFF. In DNA, the CDR3 is TGTGCCAGCAGCTTAGACGGCGGGAAGCAGTTCTTC.

Turning to this clonotype: This sequence may be a read error, since a much larger clone differs from it by one base. V is TRBV7-8 and J is TRBJ1-1; TRBD1 matches 9 bases. Germline values: CDR1 SGHVS, CDR2 FQNEAQ. There are 15 residues in the CDR3. CDR3 in DNA: TGTACCAGCAGCCTCAGACAGGGGGGGGTAACTGAAGCTTTCTTT. Translation gives CTSSLRQGGVTEAFF.

The chain recombines TRBV6-1 with TRBJ1-1; D is ambiguous. CDR1 and CDR2 (germline): MNHNS, SASEGT. Between the trimmed V and J ends, which lost 8 bases and 4 bases, there was a span of 17 bases. The CDR3 is 14 residues long. CDR3 bases: TGTGCCAGCCTCATAGGTGAGGGAAGCACTGAAGCTTTCTTT. Its protein is CASLIGEGSTEAFF.

The chain uses TRBV6-2 or TRBV6-3 and TRBJ2-3; maybe TRBD2 (6 bases). V lost 0 bases and J lost 2, with 15 bases in between. CDR1 is MNHEY and CDR2 is SVGEGT in the germline V gene. The CDR3 is made up of 17 amino acids. CDR3: CASSYSLTRGFTDTQYF. The CDR3 nucleotides are TGTGCCAGCAGTTACTCCTTGACTAGAGGTTTCACAGATACGCAGTATTTT.

This clonotype has only a few counts. CDR3: CSVELPSFPRTGLNEQYF. CDR3 DNA: TGCAGCGTTGAACTCCCCTCGTTCCCCCGGACAGGGCTAAACGAGCAGTACTTC. This chain uses TRBV29-1 with TRBJ2-7, with 8 positions matching TRBD1. Looked up from germline, CDR1 is SQVTM and CDR2 is ANQGSEA. There are 18 residues in the CDR3. The V and J ends lost 2 bases and 5 bases, in that order; junction bases with no gene match: 20.